The source of this TCR beta chain is a study of beta chain features in type 1 diabetes. Study-level findings and limits: Any HLA type influence on TCRB rearrangement was left unresolved here.

Expressed TCRB transcripts were sequenced because the isolated RNA had all been reverse transcribed beforehand. This table comes from immunoSEQ multiplex PCR, and its TCRdb copy is limited to in-frame clones, with some not included. The table shows almost 250,000 clones, with around 14% occurring only once. Comment on this clone: Its antigen is unknown.

CD4+ cells of the naive, central memory, regulatory and stem cell-like memory types were sorted via CD45RO/CCR7/CD25/CD127/CD95/CD27. Purity exceeding 95% was reached by all sorted populations. There are 15 residues in the CDR3. Germline loops: CDR1 SEHNR, CDR2 FQNEAQ (reference sequence). The ends were cut back, 1 base at V and 0 bases at J, with 6 bases in the middle. The TCR was taken from a woman aged 40 to 50 in good health. The sequencing input was naive CD4+ T cells from blood. The genes are TRBV7-9 and TRBJ1-4; no firm D call. The DNA of the CDR3 is TGTGCCAGCAGCTTAGTTCCCGCAACTAATGAAAAACTGTTTTTT. Its translation is CASSLVPATNEKLFF.